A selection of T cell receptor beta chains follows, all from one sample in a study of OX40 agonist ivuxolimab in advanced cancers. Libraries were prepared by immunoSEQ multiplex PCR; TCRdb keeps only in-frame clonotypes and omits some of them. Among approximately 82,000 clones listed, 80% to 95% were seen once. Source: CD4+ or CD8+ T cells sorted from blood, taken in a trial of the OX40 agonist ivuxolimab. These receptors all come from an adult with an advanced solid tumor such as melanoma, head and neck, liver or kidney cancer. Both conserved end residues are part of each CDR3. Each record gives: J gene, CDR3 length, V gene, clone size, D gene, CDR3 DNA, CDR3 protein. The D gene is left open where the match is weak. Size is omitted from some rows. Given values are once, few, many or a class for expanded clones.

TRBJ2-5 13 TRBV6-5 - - TGTGCCAGCAGGAGGGAGGGGGTTAGGACCCAGTACTTC CASRREGVRTQYF
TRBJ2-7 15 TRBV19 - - TGTGCCAGCTCGTGGCGGGACAGTGTAGGGTACGAGCAGTACTTC CASSWRDSVGYEQYF
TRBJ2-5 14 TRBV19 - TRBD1 TGTGCCAGTAGTCCGACAGGGTCGCGAGAGACCCAGTACTTC CASSPTGSRETQYF
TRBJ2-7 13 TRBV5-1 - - TGCGCCAGCAGCTTGACCCAGGAATACGAGCAGTACTTC CASSLTQEYEQYF
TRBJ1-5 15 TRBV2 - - TGTGCCAGCAGTGATGGCCAGAATAGCAATCAGCCCCAGCATTTT CASSDGQNSNQPQHF
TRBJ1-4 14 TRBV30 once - TGTGCCTGGAGTGTCGGGCAGGGCCGGGGAAAACTGTTTTTT CAWSVGQGRGKLFF
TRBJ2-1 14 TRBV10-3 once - TGTGCCATCAGTGAAAGCGTGACCTACAATGAGCAGTTCTTC CAISESVTYNEQFF
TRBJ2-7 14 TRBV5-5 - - TGTGCCAGCAGCTTTAGGGGTACAGGTTTCGAGCAGTACTTC CASSFRGTGFEQYF
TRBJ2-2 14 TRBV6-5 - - TGTGCCAGCAGGGGCGCGTATGACACCGGGGAGCTGTTTTTT CASRGAYDTGELFF
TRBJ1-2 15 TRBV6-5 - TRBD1 TGTGCCAGCAGTTCCGGGACAGGCGGGAACTATGGCTACACCTTC CASSSGTGGNYGYTF